This T cell receptor beta chain was profiled in a study of T cells in Graves' hyperthyroidism and ophthalmopathy. Study-level results: The majority of expanded thyroid clonotypes above 0.001 also appeared in blood.

Template material for amplifying TCR beta CDR3 regions consisted of RNA transcripts. First-round RT-PCR with HTBI primers amplified the TCR CDR3 region. TCRdb itself ran the multiplex PCR reads through MiXCR, one entry per CDR3 protein. The data show approximately 610,000 distinct CDR3 sequences, with under 15% seen just once and around 4.5% held by the top ten. A few counts support this clonotype. Antigen unknown. What was sequenced was blood. This clonotype originated in a woman in her thirties or forties with Graves' ophthalmopathy.

The CDR3 DNA is TGTGCCTGGAGTCCGAGACCTCAGACAGGAAACACCATATATTTT. It is translated as CAWSPRPQTGNTIYF. The chain recombines TRBV30 with TRBJ1-3; D gene uncertain. The V gene lost 2 bases and the J gene lost 4 bases, with 15 bases spanning the gap. The germline gives CDR1 GTSNPN, CDR2 SVGIG (reference sequence). The CDR3 covers 15 residues.